Described below is a single TCR beta chain sequence and its context. This specimen belongs to a study of blood T cell repertoires in COVID-19. Study in general: Sources were T cells, B-cell-depleted T cells, or PBMCs; the material itself was cDNA or gDNA.

In the original workflow: Estimated nucleated cell counts came from reference gene primer amplification. The table came from immunoSEQ multiplex PCR; TCRdb's copy has only in-frame clones and leaves some out. That table furnishes V, J and clone size, whereas the DNA furnished D and trimming. The sample lists 390,000 or so clones, around nine tenths occurring once. Per the germline V gene, CDR1 is LGHNA and CDR2 is YNFKEQ. Trimming took 2 bases from V and 4 from J, leaving 10 bases between them. This CDR3 contains 14 residues. Everyone who took part was roughly 18 to 89 years old, and they came from 24 US areas.

The TCR comes from a woman between 50 and 59 years old who had recovered from COVID-19. This chain links TRBV4-2 with TRBJ2-3; maybe TRBD2 (6 bases). The material sequenced was PBMCs or T cells enriched from blood (not recorded which). CDR3: CASSQNSGADTQYF. The CDR3 DNA reads as TGTGCCAGCAGCCAAAATTCGGGGGCAGATACGCAGTATTTT.